This T cell receptor (beta chain) was identified in a study of cytomegalovirus exposure and HLA in healthy donors. This CDR3 is built from 13 residues. Germline assignment: CDR1 SGHNT and CDR2 YYREEE (reference sequence). V was pared by 0 bases and J by 8 bases, with 8 bases between. 13 Jbeta primers and 60 Vbeta primers were used for the PCR. The data were produced by immunoSEQ multiplex PCR, yet TCRdb's version contains in-frame clones alone and is incomplete. In the table there are approximately 160,000 clones, about three quarters of which are singletons. The study's findings and limits: Data from an earlier analysis indicated that most TCR beta V segments were productive either about 87% or about 30% of the time. In vitro confirmation showed three CMV-associated chains to be CMV antigen specific.

Points on this clone: Its specificity is unknown.

This TCR derives from a female donor in good health and CMV-seronegative. What was sequenced was PBMCs. The chain uses TRBV5-4 and TRBJ1-4; D is perhaps TRBD1 (6 bases). The DNA for the CDR3 is TGTGCCAGCAGCTTGGGGGGGCTCGAAAAACTGTTTTTT. Protein sequence: CASSLGGLEKLFF.